Listed below are T cell receptor beta chains from one sample, sequenced in a study of blood T cell repertoires in COVID-19. Here immunoSEQ multiplex PCR was the method, and the copy in TCRdb shows in-frame clones only, minus some. The table records about 240,000 clones, about 87% of them present only once. The source material was PBMCs or T cells enriched from blood (not recorded which). The source of these receptors is a woman aged 30 to 39 with acute COVID-19. Both conserved end residues are part of each CDR3. A D gene is named only where the DNA matches it firmly. Clone size appears in some rows only: once, few, many, or a class for an expanded clone.

abundance: -; d_gene: -; j_gene: TRBJ2-7; v_gene: TRBV24-1; len: 18; CDR3aa: CATSRRMSRQGVEREQYF; CDR3nt: TGTGCCACCAGTCGTAGGATGTCGCGGCAGGGTGTTGAGCGCGAGCAGTACTTC
abundance: -; d_gene: -; j_gene: TRBJ1-1; v_gene: TRBV6-5; len: 13; CDR3aa: CASQGLLDTEAFF; CDR3nt: TGTGCCAGCCAGGGGCTACTGGACACTGAAGCTTTCTTT
abundance: -; d_gene: -; j_gene: TRBJ2-1; v_gene: TRBV7-9; len: 15; CDR3aa: CASSLRRGSYNEQFF; CDR3nt: TGTGCCAGCAGCTTACGCCGGGGGTCCTACAATGAGCAGTTCTTC
abundance: -; d_gene: -; j_gene: TRBJ1-5; v_gene: TRBV6-5; len: 13; CDR3aa: CATQTGLHQPQHF; CDR3nt: TGTGCCACCCAAACAGGGCTCCATCAGCCCCAGCATTTT
abundance: -; d_gene: -; j_gene: TRBJ1-2; v_gene: TRBV7-9; len: 13; CDR3aa: CASSYDRLPGYTF; CDR3nt: TGTGCCAGCAGCTACGACAGATTGCCTGGCTACACCTTC
abundance: few; d_gene: TRBD1; j_gene: TRBJ2-1; v_gene: TRBV27; len: 15; CDR3aa: CASSLVPGPGGEQFF; CDR3nt: TGTGCCAGCAGTTTAGTCCCGGGGCCAGGGGGTGAGCAGTTCTTC
abundance: -; d_gene: -; j_gene: TRBJ1-3; v_gene: TRBV6-5; len: 15; CDR3aa: CASSTNRVIGNTIYF; CDR3nt: TGTGCCAGCAGTACGAACAGGGTGATCGGAAACACCATATATTTT
abundance: -; d_gene: TRBD1; j_gene: TRBJ1-2; v_gene: TRBV7-2; len: 15; CDR3aa: CASSPRRGQSYGYTF; CDR3nt: TGTGCCAGCAGCCCTCGACGGGGACAGAGCTATGGCTACACCTTC
abundance: few; d_gene: -; j_gene: TRBJ1-5; v_gene: TRBV6-1; len: 18; CDR3aa: CASSEALGGAYSNQPQHF; CDR3nt: TGTGCCAGCAGTGAAGCGCTTGGGGGCGCCTATAGCAATCAGCCCCAGCATTTT
abundance: -; d_gene: TRBD2; j_gene: TRBJ2-2; v_gene: TRBV3-1/TRBV3-2; len: 13; CDR3aa: CASSGRGDFQLFF; CDR3nt: TGTGCCAGCAGCGGGCGGGGGGATTTTCAGCTGTTTTTT
abundance: -; d_gene: TRBD1; j_gene: TRBJ1-1; v_gene: TRBV5-6; len: 15; CDR3aa: CASSLEGQGDTEAFF; CDR3nt: TGTGCCAGCAGCTTGGAGGGACAGGGGGACACTGAAGCTTTCTTT
abundance: -; d_gene: -; j_gene: TRBJ2-6; v_gene: TRBV29-1; len: 18; CDR3aa: CSVESSGDGHSGANVLTF; CDR3nt: TGCAGCGTTGAAAGCTCAGGGGACGGACACTCTGGGGCCAACGTCCTGACTTTC